This T cell receptor beta chain is drawn from a study of T cell responses to AZD1222 COVID-19 vaccine. The CDR3 consists of 15 residues. Per germline, CDR1 MGHDK and CDR2 SYGVNS. With 2 bases clipped from V and 5 bases from J, the junction kept 6 bases outside the gene matches. Overall study findings and caveats: Donors were largely white British and mainly female; clonal diversity was possibly underestimated. Targeting of unmutated variant regions was reportedly seen in nearly half of spike-specific TCRs. Recipients of AZD1222 seropositive at baseline numbered only five or six.

Comments on this clone: Its target is not known.

Pooling of second doses given at about 4 or about 12 weeks was done. The data were produced by immunoSEQ multiplex PCR, yet TCRdb's version contains in-frame clones alone and is incomplete. The sample yields about 120,000 clones, around 88% seen once. The receptor comes from an adult who received the AZD1222 COVID-19 vaccine. The specimen was peripheral blood, collected 28 days after the second AZD1222 dose. This chain uses TRBV25-1 with TRBJ2-7; 10 bases fit TRBD1. The CDR3 DNA is TGTGCCAGCAGTGAACCGGGACAGGGGCAAAACGAGCAGTACTTC. Translating it yields CASSEPGQGQNEQYF.